This T cell receptor (beta chain) was recorded in a study of Ad26.COV2.S vaccination and SARS-CoV-2 variants. Turning to the study itself: Ad26.COV2.S, an intramuscular injection, was given once or twice 56 days apart.

This clone has a single count. Germline values: CDR1 SGHVS, CDR2 FNYEAQ. This CDR3 has 12 residues. V was pared by 1 base and J by 5 bases, with 3 bases between. Method: immunoSEQ multiplex PCR; TCRdb's copy keeps in-frame clones and lacks some. The data show about 680,000 clones, around 90% seen once. Treatment in this sample: 15 to 20 received Ad26.COV2.S at low or high dose, single or two shots; a few received placebo; per-sample allocation not given. Material that was analyzed had been drawn on day 63 after the first vaccine or placebo injection. The sequencing used peripheral blood, collected in a trial of Ad26.COV2.S vaccine versus placebo. This clonotype originated in a person aged 18-60 years who received the Ad26.COV2.S COVID-19 vaccine or a placebo. This chain uses TRBV7-6 with TRBJ2-1; D is ambiguous. The CDR3 DNA reads as TGTGCCAGCAGCTTAGGGGACAATGAGCAGTTCTTC. This sequence encodes CASSLGDNEQFF.